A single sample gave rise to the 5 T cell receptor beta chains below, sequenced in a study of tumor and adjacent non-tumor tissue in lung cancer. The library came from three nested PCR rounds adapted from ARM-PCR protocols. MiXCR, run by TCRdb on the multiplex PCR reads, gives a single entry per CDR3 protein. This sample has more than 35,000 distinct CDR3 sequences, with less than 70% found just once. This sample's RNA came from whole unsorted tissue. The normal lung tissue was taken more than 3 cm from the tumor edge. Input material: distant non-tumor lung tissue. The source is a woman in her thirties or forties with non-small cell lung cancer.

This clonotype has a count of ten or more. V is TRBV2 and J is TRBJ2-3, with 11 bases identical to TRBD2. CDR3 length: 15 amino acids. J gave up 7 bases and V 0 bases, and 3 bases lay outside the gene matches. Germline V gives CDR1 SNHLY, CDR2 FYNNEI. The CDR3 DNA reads TGTGCCAGCAGTGAAGCGTCTAGCGGGAGGAATACGCAGTATTTT. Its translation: CASSEASSGRNTQYF. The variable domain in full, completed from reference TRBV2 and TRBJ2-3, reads EPEVTQTPSHQVTQMGQEVILRCVPISNHLYFYWYRQILGQKVEFLVSFYNNEISEKSEIFDDQFSVERPDGSNFTLKIRSTKLEDSAMYFCASSEASSGRNTQYFGPGTRLTVL.

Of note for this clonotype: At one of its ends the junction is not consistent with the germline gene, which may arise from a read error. The CDR3 DNA sequence: TGTGCCAGCAGCGACCCGGGACTAGCGACCACCAATGGGCAGTTCTTC. Translated, it gives CASSDPGLATTNGQFF. This sequence joins TRBV11-3 and TRBJ2-1, with 10 bases aligning to TRBD2. The germline V gene encodes CDR1 SGHNT and CDR2 YENEEA. The CDR3 loop spans 16 amino acids.

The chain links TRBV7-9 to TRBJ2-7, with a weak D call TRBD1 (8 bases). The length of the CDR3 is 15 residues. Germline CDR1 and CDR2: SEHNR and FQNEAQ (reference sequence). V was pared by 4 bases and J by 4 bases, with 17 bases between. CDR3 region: CASSSRTGREYEQYF. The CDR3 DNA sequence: TGTGCCAGCAGCTCGCGGACAGGGAGGGAATACGAGCAGTACTTC.

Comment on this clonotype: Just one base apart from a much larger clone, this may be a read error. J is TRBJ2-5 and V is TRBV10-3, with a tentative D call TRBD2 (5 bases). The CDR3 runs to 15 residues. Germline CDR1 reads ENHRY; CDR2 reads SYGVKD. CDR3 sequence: CAISESDPWGETLYF. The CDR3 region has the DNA TGTGCCATCAGTGAGTCCGACCCCTGGGGAGAGACCCTGTACTTC.

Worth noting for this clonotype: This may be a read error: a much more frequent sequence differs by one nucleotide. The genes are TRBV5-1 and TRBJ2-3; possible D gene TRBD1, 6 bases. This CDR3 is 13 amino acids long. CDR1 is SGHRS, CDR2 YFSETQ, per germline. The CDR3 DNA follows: TGCACCAGCGGCCAGGGGAAGACAGATACGCAGTATTTT. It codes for CTSGQGKTDTQYF.